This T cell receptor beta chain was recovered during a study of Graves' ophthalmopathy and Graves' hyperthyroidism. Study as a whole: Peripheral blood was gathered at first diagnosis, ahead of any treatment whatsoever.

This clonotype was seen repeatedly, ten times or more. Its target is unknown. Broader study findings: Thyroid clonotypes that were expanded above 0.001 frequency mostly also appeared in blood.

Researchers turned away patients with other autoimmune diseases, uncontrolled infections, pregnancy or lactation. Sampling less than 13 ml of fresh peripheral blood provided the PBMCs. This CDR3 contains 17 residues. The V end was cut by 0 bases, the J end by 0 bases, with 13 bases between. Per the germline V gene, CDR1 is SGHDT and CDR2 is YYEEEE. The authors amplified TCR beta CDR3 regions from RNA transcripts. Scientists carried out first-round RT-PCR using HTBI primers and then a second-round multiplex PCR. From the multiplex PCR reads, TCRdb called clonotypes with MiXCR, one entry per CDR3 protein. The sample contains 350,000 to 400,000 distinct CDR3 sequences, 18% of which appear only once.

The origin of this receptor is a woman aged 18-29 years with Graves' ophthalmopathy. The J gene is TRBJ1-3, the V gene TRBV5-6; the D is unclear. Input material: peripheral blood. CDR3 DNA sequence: TGTGCCAGCAGCTTGGCCGGGGAGGTACGCTCTGGAAACACCATATATTTT. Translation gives CASSLAGEVRSGNTIYF.